This TCR beta chain was recorded in a study of T cell responses to AZD1222 COVID-19 vaccine. This table comes from immunoSEQ multiplex PCR, and its TCRdb copy is limited to in-frame clones, with some not included. The data show roughly 130,000 clones, roughly nine tenths seen once. Turning to this clone: Its antigen is still unknown.

Points from the study as a whole: White British ancestry dominated among donors, who included more females, and clonal diversity was possibly underestimated. Repertoire samples came only from after the peak T cell response. Variant regions that are unmutated are reportedly the target of nearly half of spike-specific TCRs. Spike-specific TCR depth and breadth grew after two AZD1222 doses.

The ends lost 6 bases at V and 7 bases at J; junction bases unmatched: 10. The CDR3 contains 15 residues. Germline CDR1 reads LNHDA; CDR2 reads SQIVND (reference sequence). V usage is TRBV19 and J usage is TRBJ1-5, with 9 positions matching TRBD1. The sample was peripheral blood, taken on day 0 of AZD1222 vaccination. The TCR sequence derives from an adult in good health. CDR3 nucleotides: TGTGCCAGTAGCCGCGGACAGGGGCAGAACCAGCCCCAGCATTTT. Translation gives CASSRGQGQNQPQHF.